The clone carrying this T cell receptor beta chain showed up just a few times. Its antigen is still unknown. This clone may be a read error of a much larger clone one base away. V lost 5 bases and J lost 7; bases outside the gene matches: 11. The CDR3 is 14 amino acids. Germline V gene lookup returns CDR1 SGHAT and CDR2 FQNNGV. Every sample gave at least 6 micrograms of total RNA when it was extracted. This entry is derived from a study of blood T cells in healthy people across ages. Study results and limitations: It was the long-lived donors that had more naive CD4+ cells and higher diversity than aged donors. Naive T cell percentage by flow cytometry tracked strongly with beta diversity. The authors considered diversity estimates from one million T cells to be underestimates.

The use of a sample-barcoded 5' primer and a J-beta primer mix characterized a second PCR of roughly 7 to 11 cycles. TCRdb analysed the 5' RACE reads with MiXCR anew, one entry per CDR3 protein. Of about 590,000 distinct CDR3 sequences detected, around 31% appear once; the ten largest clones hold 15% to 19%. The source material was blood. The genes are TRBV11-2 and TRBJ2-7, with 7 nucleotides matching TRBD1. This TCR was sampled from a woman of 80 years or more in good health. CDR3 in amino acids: CASSLVTGLSEQYF. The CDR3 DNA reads TGTGCCAGCAGCCTTGTGACAGGGTTGTCTGAGCAGTACTTC.